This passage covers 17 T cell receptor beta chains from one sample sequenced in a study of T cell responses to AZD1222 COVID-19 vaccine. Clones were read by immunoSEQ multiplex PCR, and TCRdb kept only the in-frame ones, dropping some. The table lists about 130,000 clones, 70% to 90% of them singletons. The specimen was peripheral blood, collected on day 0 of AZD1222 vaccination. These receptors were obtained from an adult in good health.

The CDR3 nucleotides are TGTGCCAGCAGCGTAGGGCTAGCGGAAGAGACCCAGTACTTC. Protein product: CASSVGLAEETQYF. The chain links TRBV9 to TRBJ2-5; 7 nucleotides match TRBD2. The CDR3 length is 14 residues. V lost 0 bases and J lost 3; bases outside the gene matches: 2. Germline-derived CDR1 and CDR2 are SGDLS and YYNGEE.

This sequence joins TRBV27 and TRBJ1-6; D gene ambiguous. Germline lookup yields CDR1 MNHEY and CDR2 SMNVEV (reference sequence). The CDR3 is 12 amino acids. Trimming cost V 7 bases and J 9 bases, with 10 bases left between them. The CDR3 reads CASKSPPSPLHF. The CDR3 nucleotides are TGTGCCAGCAAGAGCCCCCCTTCACCCCTCCACTTT.

In DNA form, the CDR3 reads TGTGCCAGCAGCGGAGATGACCGGGACCACCCCTATGGCTACACCTTC. Translating gives CASSGDDRDHPYGYTF. The chain recombines TRBV9 with TRBJ1-2, with a possible D match to TRBD1 (5 bases). The germline gives CDR1 SGDLS, CDR2 YYNGEE. The CDR3 extends over 16 amino acids. V was trimmed by 3 bases and J by 4 bases, leaving 19 bases between them.

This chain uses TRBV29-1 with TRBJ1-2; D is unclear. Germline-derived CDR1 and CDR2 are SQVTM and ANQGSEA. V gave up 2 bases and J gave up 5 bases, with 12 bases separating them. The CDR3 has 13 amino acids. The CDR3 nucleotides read TGCAGCGTTGAAAGACGGTTTTGGTATGGCTACACCTTC. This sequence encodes CSVERRFWYGYTF. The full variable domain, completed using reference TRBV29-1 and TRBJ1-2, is SAVISQKPSRDICQRGTSLTIQCQVDSQVTMMFWYRQQPGQSLTLIATANQGSEATYESGFVIDKFPISRPNLTFSTLTVSNMSPEDSSIYLCSVERRFWYGYTFGSGTRLTVV.

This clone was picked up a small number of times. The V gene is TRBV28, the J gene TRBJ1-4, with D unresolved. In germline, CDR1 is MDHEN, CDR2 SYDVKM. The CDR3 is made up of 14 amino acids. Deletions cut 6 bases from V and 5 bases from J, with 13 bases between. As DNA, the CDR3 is TGTGCCAGCAGCCCAGTAGGGCAAAATGAAAAACTGTTTTTT. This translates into CASSPVGQNEKLFF.

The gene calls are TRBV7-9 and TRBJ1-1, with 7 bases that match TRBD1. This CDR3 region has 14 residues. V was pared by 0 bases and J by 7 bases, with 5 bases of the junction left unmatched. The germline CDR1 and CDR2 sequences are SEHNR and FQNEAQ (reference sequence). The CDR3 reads CASSLAGTAIEAFF. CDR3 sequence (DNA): TGTGCCAGCAGCTTAGCCGGGACAGCCATTGAAGCTTTCTTT.

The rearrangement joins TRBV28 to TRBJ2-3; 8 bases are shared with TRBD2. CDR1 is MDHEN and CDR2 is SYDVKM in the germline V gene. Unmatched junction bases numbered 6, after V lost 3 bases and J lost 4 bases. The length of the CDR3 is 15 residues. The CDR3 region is CASSLGRGAADTQYF. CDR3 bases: TGTGCCAGCAGTTTGGGGCGGGGGGCTGCAGATACGCAGTATTTT.

CDR3 sequence reads: CASSVGPQGGFTEQYF. DNA of the CDR3: TGTGCCAGCAGCGTGGGACCACAGGGAGGCTTTACCGAGCAGTACTTC. This chain uses TRBV11-2 with TRBJ2-7; D tentatively reads TRBD1 or TRBD2 (6 bases each). CDR3 length: 16 amino acids. Trimming cost V 5 bases and J 6 bases, with 23 bases left between them. Germline V gives CDR1 SGHAT, CDR2 FQNNGV.

The CDR3 DNA reads TGTGCCAGCAGTTACTCAGGGGAATGGGACGAGCAGTACTTC. Amino acids: CASSYSGEWDEQYF. V is TRBV6-5 and J is TRBJ2-7; D might be TRBD1 (5 bases). The germline V and J ends were trimmed by 0 bases and 5 bases, with 11 bases remaining between them. The CDR3 spans 14 residues. In germline, CDR1 is MNHEY, CDR2 SVGAGI.

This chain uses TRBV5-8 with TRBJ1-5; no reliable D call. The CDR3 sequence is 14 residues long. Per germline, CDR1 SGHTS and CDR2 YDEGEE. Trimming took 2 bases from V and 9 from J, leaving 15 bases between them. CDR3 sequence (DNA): TGTGCCAGCAGCTTTCGGTTGGGCATTTGGCCCCAGCATTTT. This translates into CASSFRLGIWPQHF. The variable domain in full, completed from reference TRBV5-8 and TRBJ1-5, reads EAGVTQSPTHLIKTRGQQATLRCSPISGHTSVYWYQQALGLGLQFLLWYDEGEERNRGNFPPRFSGRQFPNYSSELNVNALELEDSALYLCASSFRLGIWPQHFGDGTRLSIL.

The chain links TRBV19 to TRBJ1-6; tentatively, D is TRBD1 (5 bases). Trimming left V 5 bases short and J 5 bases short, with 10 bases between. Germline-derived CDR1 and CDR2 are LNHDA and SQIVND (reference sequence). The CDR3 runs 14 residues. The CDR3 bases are TGTGCCAGTAGTCCAGGGAGAGATAATTCACCCCTCCACTTT. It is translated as CASSPGRDNSPLHF.

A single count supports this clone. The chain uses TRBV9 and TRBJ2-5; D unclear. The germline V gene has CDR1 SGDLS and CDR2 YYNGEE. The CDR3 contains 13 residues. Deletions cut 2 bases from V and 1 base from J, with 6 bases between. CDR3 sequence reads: CASSVGRQETQYF. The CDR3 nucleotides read TGTGCCAGCAGCGTCGGACGCCAAGAGACCCAGTACTTC.

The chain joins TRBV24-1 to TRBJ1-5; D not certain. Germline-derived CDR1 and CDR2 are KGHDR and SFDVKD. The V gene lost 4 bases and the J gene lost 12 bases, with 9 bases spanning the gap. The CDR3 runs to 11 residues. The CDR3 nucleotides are TGTGCCACCAGTGACAACTGGGTCCAGCATTTT. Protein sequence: CATSDNWVQHF.

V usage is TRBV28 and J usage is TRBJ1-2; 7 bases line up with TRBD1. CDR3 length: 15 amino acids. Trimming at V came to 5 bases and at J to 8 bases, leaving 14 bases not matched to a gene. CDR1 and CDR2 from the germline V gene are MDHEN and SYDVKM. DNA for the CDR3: TGTGCCAGCAGTCCCCTGGGGGACAGTGCCTGGGGCTACACCTTC. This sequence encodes CASSPLGDSAWGYTF.

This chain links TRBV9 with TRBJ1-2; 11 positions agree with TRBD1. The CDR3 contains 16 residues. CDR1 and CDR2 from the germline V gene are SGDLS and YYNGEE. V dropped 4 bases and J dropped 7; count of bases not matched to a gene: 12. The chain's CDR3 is CASSPRGTGGQVGYTF. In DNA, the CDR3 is TGTGCCAGCAGCCCCCGGGGGACAGGGGGTCAGGTTGGCTACACCTTC.

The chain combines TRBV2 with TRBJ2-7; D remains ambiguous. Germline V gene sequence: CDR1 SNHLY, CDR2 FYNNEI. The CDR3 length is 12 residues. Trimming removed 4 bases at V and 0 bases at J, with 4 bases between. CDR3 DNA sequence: TGTGCCAGCAGTGTCAGCTCCTACGAGCAGTACTTC. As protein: CASSVSSYEQYF.

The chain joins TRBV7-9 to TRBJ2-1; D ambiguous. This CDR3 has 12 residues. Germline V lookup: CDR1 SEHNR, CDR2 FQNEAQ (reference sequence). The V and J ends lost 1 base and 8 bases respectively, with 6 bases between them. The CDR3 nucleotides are TGTGCCAGCAGCTTAGACATTGATGAGCAGTTCTTC. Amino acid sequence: CASSLDIDEQFF.